This record concerns one TCR beta chain sequence. CDR1 SGHKS and CDR2 YYEKEE come from the germline V gene (reference sequence). V gave up 7 bases and J gave up 8 bases, with 18 bases separating them. The CDR3 has 14 amino acids. This record belongs to a study of OX40 agonist ivuxolimab in advanced cancers. Only in-frame clones appear in the TCRdb table, and some are missing; sequencing was by immunoSEQ multiplex PCR. The table lists about 73,000 clones, about 93% of them singletons. The receptor was derived from an adult with an advanced solid tumor such as melanoma, head and neck, liver or kidney cancer. The rearrangement joins TRBV5-5 to TRBJ1-4, with D perhaps matching TRBD1 (5 bases). The sample in question was CD4+ or CD8+ T cells sorted from blood, obtained in a trial of the OX40 agonist ivuxolimab. CDR3 nucleotides: TGTGCCAGCGAGGTTGGGGGTATAGGGGAAAAACTGTTTTTT. It yields the protein CASEVGGIGEKLFF.